One and the same sample provided the 27 T cell receptor beta chains below, sequenced in a study of blood T cell repertoires in COVID-19. Generated by immunoSEQ multiplex PCR, the TCRdb table keeps only in-frame clones and is missing some. The data show about 410,000 clones, roughly 88% seen once. Sequenced input: peripheral blood. Receptors were obtained from a woman aged 25-40 years with active or convalescent COVID-19.

The chain joins TRBV18 to TRBJ1-1; 7 bases are shared with TRBD1. J was trimmed by 3 bases and V by 1 base; bases with no gene match: 5. The CDR3 contains 15 residues. Germline V gene sequence: CDR1 KGHSH, CDR2 LQKENI. CDR3 amino acids: CASSPRSQGDTEAFF. CDR3 sequence (DNA): TGTGCCAGCTCACCACGGTCCCAGGGGGACACTGAAGCTTTCTTT.

The CDR3 loop is CASSPGTSVNTDTQYF. In nucleotides, the CDR3 is TGTGCCAGCTCTCCCGGGACTAGCGTAAACACAGATACGCAGTATTTT. The gene calls are TRBV18 and TRBJ2-3; 10 bases match TRBD2. This CDR3 contains 16 residues. Germline values: CDR1 KGHSH, CDR2 LQKENI. V dropped 6 bases and J dropped 2; count of bases not matched to a gene: 8. The entire variable domain, with the rest obtained from reference TRBV18 and TRBJ2-3, is as follows: NAGVMQNPRHLVRRRGQEARLRCSPMKGHSHVYWYRQLPEEGLKFMVYLQKENIIDESGMPKERFSAEFPKEGPSILRIQQVVRGDSAAYFCASSPGTSVNTDTQYFGPGTRLTVL.

The chain is built from TRBV18 and TRBJ2-2; 8 nucleotides align to TRBD2. Germline assignment: CDR1 KGHSH and CDR2 LQKENI. The CDR3 has 18 amino acids. J was trimmed by 2 bases and V by 6 bases; bases with no gene match: 14. For the CDR3, the DNA is TGTGCCAGCTCTCCTATTGTACCGGGACTAGGAAACACCGGGGAGCTGTTTTTT. As protein: CASSPIVPGLGNTGELFF.

V and J are TRBV19 and TRBJ2-2; TRBD2 matches at 8 bases. The CDR3 has 17 amino acids. The V gene end was trimmed by 1 base and the J gene end by 1 base; junction bases not matched to a gene: 5. Germline values: CDR1 LNHDA, CDR2 SQIVND (reference sequence). CDR3 DNA sequence: TGTGCCAGTAGTATAGGGAAGGGACTAGGGAACACCGGGGAGCTGTTTTTT. Protein: CASSIGKGLGNTGELFF.

The chain couples TRBV29-1 to TRBJ1-2, with D unclear. CDR3 length: 12 amino acids. From germline, CDR1 is SQVTM and CDR2 ANQGSEA. V dropped 6 bases and J dropped 3 bases, with 11 bases sitting between them. CDR3 loop: CSVVRGDYGYTF. In DNA, the CDR3 is TGCAGCGTCGTGCGAGGAGACTATGGCTACACCTTC.

This chain uses TRBV6-1 with TRBJ1-1, with D possibly TRBD1 on 5 matching bases. Trimming left V 2 bases short and J 3 bases short, with 13 bases between. The CDR3 loop spans 15 amino acids. Germline V gives CDR1 MNHNS, CDR2 SASEGT. Here the CDR3 reads CASSEQQGGYTEAFF. In nucleotides, the CDR3 is TGTGCCAGCAGTGAACAGCAGGGAGGTTACACTGAAGCTTTCTTT.

This clone was seen a single time. CDR3 in DNA: TGTGCCAGTAGTACTCACAATTCAGATACGCAGTATTTT. Its translation: CASSTHNSDTQYF. The genes are TRBV19 and TRBJ2-3; no firm D call. Germline V gene sequence: CDR1 LNHDA, CDR2 SQIVND (reference sequence). The CDR3 is 13 amino acids. V was cut by 4 bases and J by 4 bases, with 9 bases left in between.

The rearrangement joins TRBV11-2 to TRBJ2-2, with 13 positions matching TRBD2. CDR3 length: 15 residues. Trimming at V came to 7 bases and at J to 8 bases, leaving 7 bases not matched to a gene. Germline V gene lookup returns CDR1 SGHAT and CDR2 FQNNGV. The CDR3 reads CASKPGLAGRGELFF. The CDR3 DNA is TGTGCCAGCAAACCGGGACTAGCGGGGCGGGGGGAGCTGTTTTTT.

The chain links TRBV11-2 to TRBJ2-7, with a weak D call TRBD2 (5 bases). CDR1 is SGHAT and CDR2 is FQNNGV in the germline V gene. Trimming cost V 3 bases and J 4 bases, with 16 bases left between them. This CDR3 has 15 residues. The CDR3 loop reads CASSFGGGIRYEQYF. DNA of the CDR3: TGTGCCAGCAGCTTCGGAGGTGGGATCAGATACGAGCAGTACTTC. The variable domain in full, with the rest retrieved from reference TRBV11-2 and TRBJ2-7, is EAGVAQSPRYKIIEKRQSVAFWCNPISGHATLYWYQQILGQGPKLLIQFQNNGVVDDSQLPKDRFSAERLKGVDSTLKIQPAKLEDSAVYLCASSFGGGIRYEQYFGPGTRLTVT.

The rearrangement links TRBV5-4 to TRBJ2-7, with D tentatively TRBD1 (7 bases). CDR1 SGHNT and CDR2 YYREEE come from the germline V gene (reference sequence). This CDR3 spans 15 amino acids. Trimming removed 3 bases from V and 3 bases from J, with 16 bases in between. CDR3 DNA: TGTGCCAGCAGCTCCGGACAGGAGGGTCACTACGAGCAGTACTTC. Translating gives CASSSGQEGHYEQYF.

The V call is TRBV27, the J call TRBJ2-3; 12 nucleotides align to TRBD2. V shed 7 bases and J 2 bases; nucleotides not matched to a gene: 7. Looked up from germline, CDR1 is MNHEY and CDR2 is SMNVEV (reference sequence). The CDR3 covers 16 residues. The CDR3 loop reads CASNPLAGGDTDTQYF. CDR3 nucleotides: TGTGCCAGCAACCCCCTAGCGGGGGGGGACACAGATACGCAGTATTTT.

The V call is TRBV2, the J call TRBJ2-2; the match to TRBD2 covers 7 bases. From germline, CDR1 is SNHLY and CDR2 FYNNEI. The CDR3 length is 16 residues. After removal of 4 bases from V and 1 base from J, the junction contained 6 bases not matched to a gene. The CDR3 sequence is CASSAERGRNTGELFF. For the CDR3, the DNA is TGTGCCAGCAGTGCTGAGCGGGGTAGGAACACCGGGGAGCTGTTTTTT.

The chain combines TRBV30 with TRBJ2-5, with D maybe TRBD2 (6 bases). Germline CDR1 is GTSNPN and CDR2 is SVGIG (reference sequence). This CDR3 has 14 residues. The V and J ends lost 5 bases and 3 bases respectively, with 16 bases between them. The CDR3 bases are TGTGCCTGGTCCGGGGGACGGTTGAAAGAGACCCAGTACTTC. Translating gives CAWSGGRLKETQYF.

The chain has TRBV19 and TRBJ2-7; tentatively, D is TRBD1 (6 bases). The CDR3 totals 13 residues. V was pared by 9 bases and J by 0 bases, with 12 bases between. Germline CDR1 LNHDA, CDR2 SQIVND (reference sequence). The DNA for the CDR3 is TGTGCCAGAGCCGGGACAAACTCCTACGAGCAGTACTTC. Protein: CARAGTNSYEQYF.

The rearrangement uses TRBV2 and TRBJ1-6; a possible D gene is TRBD1 (5 bases). CDR1 and CDR2 from the germline V gene are SNHLY and FYNNEI. V lost 6 bases to trimming and J lost 6 bases, with 18 bases between them. The CDR3 sequence is 16 residues long. CDR3 protein: CASRSSGLLLNSPLHF. Written as DNA, the CDR3 is TGTGCCAGCAGGAGTTCGGGACTCCTGCTTAATTCACCCCTCCACTTT.

This clone was seen a few times. The V call is TRBV4-2, the J call TRBJ1-1, with D possibly TRBD1 on 6 matching bases. CDR1 and CDR2 from the germline V gene are LGHNA and YNFKEQ. The CDR3 is made up of 14 amino acids. The germline V and J ends were trimmed by 6 bases and 2 bases, with 13 bases remaining between them. As DNA, the CDR3 is TGTGCCAGCAGGGAAACCGGGACAAACACTGAAGCTTTCTTT. Its translation: CASRETGTNTEAFF.

This chain uses TRBV19 with TRBJ2-1, with TRBD2 as a possible D gene (6 bases). The CDR3 is 15 amino acids. V was cut by 5 bases and J by 2 bases, with 13 bases left in between. Germline V gene data show CDR1 as LNHDA and CDR2 as SQIVND (reference sequence). The CDR3 region is CASSYRGSPYNEQFF. The CDR3 DNA is TGTGCCAGTAGTTACCGGGGGAGCCCCTACAATGAGCAGTTCTTC.

This clone was counted a single time. The V and J genes are TRBV5-1 and TRBJ1-1; D unresolved. Between the trimmed V and J ends, which lost 5 bases and 7 bases, there was a span of 9 bases. Germline CDR1 reads SGHRS; CDR2 reads YFSETQ. This CDR3 spans 11 amino acids. CDR3 DNA: TGCGCCAGCAGTCGGGGAGTTGAAGCTTTCTTT. Protein sequence: CASSRGVEAFF.

This chain uses TRBV10-3 with TRBJ2-1, with 12 bases that match TRBD2. The CDR3 sequence is 16 residues long. V shed 1 base, J shed 7 bases, and the junction held 5 bases outside the gene matches. From germline, CDR1 is ENHRY and CDR2 SYGVKD. The CDR3 DNA reads as TGTGCCATCAGTGAGTTCCTAGCGGGGGGGCTGAATGAGCAGTTCTTC. Amino acid sequence: CAISEFLAGGLNEQFF.

This clone was counted a few times. This chain links TRBV7-9 with TRBJ1-2; TRBD1 matches 7 bases. The J segment lost 7 bases and the V segment lost 4 bases, leaving 9 bases of the junction unmatched. The germline gives CDR1 SEHNR, CDR2 FQNEAQ (reference sequence). This CDR3 spans 14 amino acids. CDR3 sequence reads: CASSSAGGRGGYTF. The CDR3 nucleotides read TGTGCCAGCAGCTCAGCAGGGGGTCGGGGTGGCTACACCTTC.

This clone was counted between two and nine times. J is TRBJ2-7 and V is TRBV27; 7 bases fit TRBD1. CDR1 and CDR2 from the germline V gene are MNHEY and SMNVEV (reference sequence). This CDR3 comprises 16 residues. J lost 2 bases, V lost 6 bases, and 13 bases had no gene match. The CDR3, as DNA: TGTGCCAGCAGCAGAGATACAGGGGATTTTGCCTACGAGCAGTACTTC. Translating it yields CASSRDTGDFAYEQYF.

This chain connects TRBV6-8 to TRBJ2-3; 12 bases are a match to TRBD2. CDR3 length equals 22 residues. Per the germline V gene, CDR1 is MNHGY and CDR2 is SAAAGT. The V segment lost 2 bases and the J segment 4 bases; nucleotides outside the gene matches: 22. CDR3 loop: CASSYVSQTSGGENPCPDTQYF. The CDR3 DNA reads TGTGCCAGCAGTTACGTATCCCAGACTAGCGGGGGAGAGAACCCGTGCCCAGATACGCAGTATTTT.

J is TRBJ2-7 and V is TRBV6-1, with D tentatively TRBD2 (6 bases). V lost 4 bases and J 2 bases, leaving 18 bases between the germline ends. CDR3 length: 16 amino acids. Looked up from germline, CDR1 is MNHNS and CDR2 is SASEGT. CDR3 amino acids: CASSGGGPDSPYEQYF. CDR3 nucleotides: TGTGCCAGCAGTGGAGGAGGGCCGGACTCTCCCTACGAGCAGTACTTC.

The CDR3 region is CASSSSPGGGANTGELFF. As DNA, the CDR3 is TGTGCCAGCAGTTCTTCCCCCGGCGGGGGGGCGAACACCGGGGAGCTGTTTTTT. The rearrangement links TRBV28 to TRBJ2-2; 9 nucleotides match TRBD2. CDR3 size: 18 residues. J lost 0 bases, V lost 4 bases, and 9 bases had no gene match. The germline CDR1 and CDR2 sequences are MDHEN and SYDVKM. Full variable domain (remainder filled in from reference TRBV28 and TRBJ2-2): DVKVTQSSRYLVKRTGEKVFLECVQDMDHENMFWYRQDPGLGLRLIYFSYDVKMKEKGDIPEGYSVSREKKERFSLILESASTNQTSMYLCASSSSPGGGANTGELFFGEGSRLTVL.

The chain couples TRBV18 to TRBJ1-4, with unresolved D. This CDR3 is built from 13 residues. CDR1 is KGHSH, CDR2 LQKENI, per germline. V lost 6 bases and J lost 8, with 13 bases in between. The CDR3 protein is CASSQDIREKLFF. As DNA, the CDR3 is TGTGCCAGCTCGCAAGACATTCGGGAAAAACTGTTTTTT.

This chain connects TRBV5-1 to TRBJ2-7; 8 nucleotides line up with TRBD1. V trimming: 4 bases; J trimming: 2 bases; junction bases outside the gene matches: 5. Per the germline V gene, CDR1 is SGHRS and CDR2 is YFSETQ. This CDR3 is 14 amino acids long. CDR3 amino acids: CASSPDRGPYEQYF. The CDR3 region has the DNA TGCGCCAGCAGCCCCGACAGGGGACCCTACGAGCAGTACTTC.

The chain links TRBV5-1 to TRBJ2-1; TRBD2 agrees at 9 bases. The CDR3 loop spans 17 amino acids. The germline V gene has CDR1 SGHRS and CDR2 YFSETQ. The junction had 7 bases not matched to a gene; V was cut back by 2 bases and J by 1 base. The CDR3 nucleotides read TGCGCCAGCAGCTTAGGGGGTAGCGGGGGATCCTACAATGAGCAGTTCTTC. It yields the protein CASSLGGSGGSYNEQFF.